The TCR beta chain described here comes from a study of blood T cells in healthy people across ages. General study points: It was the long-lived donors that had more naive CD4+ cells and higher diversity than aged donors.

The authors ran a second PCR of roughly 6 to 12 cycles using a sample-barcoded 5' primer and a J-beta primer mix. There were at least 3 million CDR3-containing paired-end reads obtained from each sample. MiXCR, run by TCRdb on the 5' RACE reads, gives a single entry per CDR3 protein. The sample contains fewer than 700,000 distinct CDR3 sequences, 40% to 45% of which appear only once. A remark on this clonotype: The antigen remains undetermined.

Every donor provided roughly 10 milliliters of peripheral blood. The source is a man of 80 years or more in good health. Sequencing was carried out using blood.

This chain's CDR3 is CATKLAGGSTYEQYF. The CDR3 DNA follows: TGTGCCACCAAACTAGCGGGAGGGTCCACCTACGAGCAGTACTTC. The genes are TRBV10-3 and TRBJ2-7; the match to TRBD2 covers 13 bases. V was pared by 10 bases and J by 2 bases, with 8 bases of the junction left unmatched. The CDR3 is made up of 15 amino acids. Germline CDR1 is ENHRY and CDR2 is SYGVKD.